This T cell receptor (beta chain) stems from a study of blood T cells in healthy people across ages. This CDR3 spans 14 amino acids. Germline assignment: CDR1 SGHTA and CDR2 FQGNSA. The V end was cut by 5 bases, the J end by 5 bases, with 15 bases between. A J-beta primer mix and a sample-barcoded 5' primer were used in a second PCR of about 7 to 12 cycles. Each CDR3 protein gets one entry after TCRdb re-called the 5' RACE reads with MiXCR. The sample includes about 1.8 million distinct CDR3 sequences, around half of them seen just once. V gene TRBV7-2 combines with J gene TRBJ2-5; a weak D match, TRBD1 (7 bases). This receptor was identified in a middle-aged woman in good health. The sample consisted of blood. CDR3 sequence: CTSSPDRAGETQYF. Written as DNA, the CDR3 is TGTACCAGCAGCCCCGACAGGGCGGGGGAGACCCAGTACTTC. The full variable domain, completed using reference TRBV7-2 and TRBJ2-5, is GAGVSQSPSNKVTEKGKDVELRCDPISGHTALYWYRQSLGQGLEFLIYFQGNSAPDKSGLPSDRFSAERTGGSVSTLTIQRTQQEDSAVYLCTSSPDRAGETQYFGPGTRLLVL.